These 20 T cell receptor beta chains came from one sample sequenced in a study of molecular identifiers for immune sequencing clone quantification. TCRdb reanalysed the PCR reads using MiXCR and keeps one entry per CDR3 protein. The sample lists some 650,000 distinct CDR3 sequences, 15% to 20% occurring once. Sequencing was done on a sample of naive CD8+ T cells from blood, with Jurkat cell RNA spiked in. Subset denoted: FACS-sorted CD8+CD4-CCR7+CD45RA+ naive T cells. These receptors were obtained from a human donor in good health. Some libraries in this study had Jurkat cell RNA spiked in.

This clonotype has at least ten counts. CDR3 DNA sequence: TGTGCCAGCAGGGAACAGGGGTCCTACGAGCAGTACTTC. Translation gives CASREQGSYEQYF. The rearrangement joins TRBV2 to TRBJ2-7; 7 bases fit TRBD1. Germline V gene lookup returns CDR1 SNHLY and CDR2 FYNNEI. Losses at the gene ends were 6 bases for V and 1 base for J; bases not matched to a gene: 3. This CDR3 contains 13 residues.

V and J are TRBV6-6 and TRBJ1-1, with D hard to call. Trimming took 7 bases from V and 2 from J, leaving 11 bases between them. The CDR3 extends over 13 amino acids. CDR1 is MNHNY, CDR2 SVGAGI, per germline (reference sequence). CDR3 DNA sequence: TGTGCCAGCACCGTTACACTCAACACTGAAGCTTTCTTT. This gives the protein CASTVTLNTEAFF.

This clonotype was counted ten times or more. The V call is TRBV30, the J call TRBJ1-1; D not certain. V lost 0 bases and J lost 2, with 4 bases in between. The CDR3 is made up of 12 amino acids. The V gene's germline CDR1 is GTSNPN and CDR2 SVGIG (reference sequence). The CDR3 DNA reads TGTGCCTGGAGTGTAGCCAACACTGAAGCTTTCTTT. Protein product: CAWSVANTEAFF.

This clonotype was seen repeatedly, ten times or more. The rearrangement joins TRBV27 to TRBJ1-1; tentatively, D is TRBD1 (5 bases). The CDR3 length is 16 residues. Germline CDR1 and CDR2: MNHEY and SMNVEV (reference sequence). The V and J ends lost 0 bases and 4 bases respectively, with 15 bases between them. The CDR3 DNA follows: TGTGCCAGCAGTTTATCGAAGCTCTTGGGGCCCACTGAAGCTTTCTTT. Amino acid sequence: CASSLSKLLGPTEAFF.

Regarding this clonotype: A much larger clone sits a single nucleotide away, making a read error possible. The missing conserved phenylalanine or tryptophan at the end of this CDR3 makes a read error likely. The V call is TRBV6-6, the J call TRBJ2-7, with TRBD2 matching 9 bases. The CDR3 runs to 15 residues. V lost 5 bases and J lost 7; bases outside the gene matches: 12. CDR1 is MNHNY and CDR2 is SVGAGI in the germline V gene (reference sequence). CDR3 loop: CASSHPPREGQEQYY. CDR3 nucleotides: TGTGCCAGCAGTCACCCTCCGCGGGAGGGCCAGGAGCAGTACTAC.

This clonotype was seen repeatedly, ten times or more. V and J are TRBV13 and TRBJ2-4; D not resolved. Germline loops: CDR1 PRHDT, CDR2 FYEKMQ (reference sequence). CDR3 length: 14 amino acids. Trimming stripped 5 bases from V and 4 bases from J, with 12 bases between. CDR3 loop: CASSQPDGKNIQYF. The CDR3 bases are TGTGCCAGCAGCCAGCCGGACGGAAAAAACATTCAGTACTTC.

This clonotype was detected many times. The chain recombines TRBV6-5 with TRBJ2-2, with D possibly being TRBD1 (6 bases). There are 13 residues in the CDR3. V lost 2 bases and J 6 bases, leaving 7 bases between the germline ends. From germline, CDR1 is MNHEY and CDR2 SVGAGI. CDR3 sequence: CASSYEGAGELFF. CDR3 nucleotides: TGTGCCAGCAGTTACGAGGGGGCCGGGGAGCTGTTTTTT.

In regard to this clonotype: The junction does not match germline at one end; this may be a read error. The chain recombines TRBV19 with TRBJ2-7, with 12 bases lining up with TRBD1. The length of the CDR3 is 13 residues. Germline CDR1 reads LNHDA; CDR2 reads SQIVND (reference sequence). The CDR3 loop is CACRGTGGGEQYF. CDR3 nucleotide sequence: TGTGCCTGTAGGGGGACAGGGGGCGGCGAGCAGTACTTC.

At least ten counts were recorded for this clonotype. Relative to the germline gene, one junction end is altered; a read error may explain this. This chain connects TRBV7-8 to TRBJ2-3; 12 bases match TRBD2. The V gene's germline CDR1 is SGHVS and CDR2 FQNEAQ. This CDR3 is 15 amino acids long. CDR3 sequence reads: CASSLAGGAFDTQYF. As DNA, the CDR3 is TGTGCCAGCAGCCTAGCGGGGGGGGCCTTCGATACGCAGTATTTT.

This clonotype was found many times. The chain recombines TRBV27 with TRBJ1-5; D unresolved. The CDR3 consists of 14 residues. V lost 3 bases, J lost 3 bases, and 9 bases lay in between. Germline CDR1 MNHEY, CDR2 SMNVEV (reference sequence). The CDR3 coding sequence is TGTGCCAGCAGTTTCTCTTTTTCCAATCAGCCCCAGCATTTT. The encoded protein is CASSFSFSNQPQHF.

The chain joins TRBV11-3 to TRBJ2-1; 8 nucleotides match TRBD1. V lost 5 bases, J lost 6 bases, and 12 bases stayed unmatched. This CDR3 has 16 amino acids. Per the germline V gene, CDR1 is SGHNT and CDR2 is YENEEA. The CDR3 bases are TGTGCCAGCAGCCCGCGACCGGGGACAGGTGGCAATGAGCAGTTCTTC. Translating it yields CASSPRPGTGGNEQFF.

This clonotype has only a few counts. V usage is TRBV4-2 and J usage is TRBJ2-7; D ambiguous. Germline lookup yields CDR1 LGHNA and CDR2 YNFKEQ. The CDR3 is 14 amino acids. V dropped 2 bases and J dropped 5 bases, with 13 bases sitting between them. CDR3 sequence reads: CASSQSRMGNEQYF. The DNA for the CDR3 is TGTGCCAGCAGCCAAAGCAGGATGGGGAACGAGCAGTACTTC.

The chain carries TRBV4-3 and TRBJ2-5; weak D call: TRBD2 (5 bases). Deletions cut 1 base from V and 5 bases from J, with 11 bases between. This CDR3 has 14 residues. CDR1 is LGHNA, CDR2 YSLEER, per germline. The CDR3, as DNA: TGCGCCAGCAGCCAAGTGAGCGGCGAGGAGACCCAGTACTTC. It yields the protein CASSQVSGEETQYF.

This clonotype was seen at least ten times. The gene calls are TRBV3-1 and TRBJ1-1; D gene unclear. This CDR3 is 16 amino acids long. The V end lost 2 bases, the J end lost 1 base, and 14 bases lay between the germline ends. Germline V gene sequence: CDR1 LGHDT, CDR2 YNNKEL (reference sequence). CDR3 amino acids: CASSQTFPGENTEAFF. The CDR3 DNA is TGTGCCAGCAGCCAAACTTTCCCAGGAGAGAACACTGAAGCTTTCTTT.

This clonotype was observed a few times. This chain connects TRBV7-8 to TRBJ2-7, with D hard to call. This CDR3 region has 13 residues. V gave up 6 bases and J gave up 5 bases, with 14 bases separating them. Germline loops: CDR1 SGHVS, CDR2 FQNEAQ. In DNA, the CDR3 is TGTGCCAGCAGTCGAGTGGGAATCGACGAGCAGTACTTC. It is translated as CASSRVGIDEQYF.

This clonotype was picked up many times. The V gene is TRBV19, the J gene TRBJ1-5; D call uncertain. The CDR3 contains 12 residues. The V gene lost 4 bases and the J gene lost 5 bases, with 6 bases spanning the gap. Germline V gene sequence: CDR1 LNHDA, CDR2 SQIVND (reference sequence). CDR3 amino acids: CASSNLHQPQHF. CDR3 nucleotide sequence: TGTGCCAGTAGTAACTTGCATCAGCCCCAGCATTTT.

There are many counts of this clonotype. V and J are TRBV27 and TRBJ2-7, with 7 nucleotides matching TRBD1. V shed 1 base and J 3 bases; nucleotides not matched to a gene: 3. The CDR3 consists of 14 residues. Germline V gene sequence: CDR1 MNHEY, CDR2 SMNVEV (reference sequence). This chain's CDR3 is CASSLYRQGYEQYF. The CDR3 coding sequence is TGTGCCAGCAGTTTATATCGACAGGGCTACGAGCAGTACTTC.

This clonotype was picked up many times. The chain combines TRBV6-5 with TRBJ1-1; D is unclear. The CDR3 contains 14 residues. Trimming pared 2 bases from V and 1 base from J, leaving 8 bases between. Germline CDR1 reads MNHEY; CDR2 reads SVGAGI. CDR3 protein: CASSYRRENTEAFF. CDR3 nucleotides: TGTGCCAGCAGTTACCGGCGAGAGAACACTGAAGCTTTCTTT.

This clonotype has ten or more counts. CDR3 bases: TGTGCCAGCAGCTTAGAGTTATCTGGAAACACCATATATTTT. Encoded protein: CASSLELSGNTIYF. The rearrangement uses TRBV7-9 and TRBJ1-3; no firm D call. Germline loops: CDR1 SEHNR, CDR2 FQNEAQ (reference sequence). The CDR3 covers 14 residues. The V end lost 1 base, the J end lost 1 base, and 5 bases lay between the germline ends.

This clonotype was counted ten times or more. Here the CDR3 DNA reads TGTGCCATCAGTGAGTCAGGAGCGGGAGGTCCCACAGATACGCAGTATTTT. This sequence encodes CAISESGAGGPTDTQYF. The chain links TRBV10-3 to TRBJ2-3, with 9 bases matching TRBD2. J was trimmed by 2 bases and V by 0 bases; bases with no gene match: 6. CDR1 ENHRY and CDR2 SYGVKD come from the germline V gene. CDR3 length equals 17 residues.